Presented here are 30 T cell receptor beta chains from one specimen sequenced in a study of T cell repertoires in cytomegalovirus infection. What these receptors recognize is not known. TCRdb reanalysed the reads using MiXCR and keeps one entry per CDR3 protein. The sample lists fewer than 200,000 distinct CDR3 sequences; about a fifth were seen once. This material consisted of CD8+ T cells from cultured PBMCs, taken from culture after CMV antigen stimulation. These receptors were taken from a human donor in good health (CMV status not recorded). Some clones in this sample may be carry-over from other donors' samples.

The chain recombines TRBV7-6 with TRBJ1-1, with D unresolved. CDR3 length: 12 amino acids. With 4 bases removed from V and 4 bases from J, the gap between germline ends came to 7 bases. From germline, CDR1 is SGHVS and CDR2 FNYEAQ. CDR3 DNA: TGTGCCAGCAGCTCTGGGGTCACTGAAGCTTTCTTT. This gives the protein CASSSGVTEAFF.

The chain joins TRBV5-1 to TRBJ2-2; D is uncertain. The germline CDR1 and CDR2 sequences are SGHRS and YFSETQ. Trimming stripped 4 bases from V and 0 bases from J, with 7 bases between. This CDR3 comprises 14 residues. The CDR3 coding sequence is TGCGCCAGCAGCCTGAGGCCGAACACCGGGGAGCTGTTTTTT. It translates to CASSLRPNTGELFF.

In this sample, this clonotype turned up a few times. The J gene is TRBJ2-1, the V gene TRBV5-1; 10 nucleotides agree with TRBD2. Germline CDR1 and CDR2: SGHRS and YFSETQ. J gave up 4 bases and V 4 bases, and 5 bases lay outside the gene matches. The CDR3 covers 15 residues. CDR3 sequence (DNA): TGCGCCAGCAGCCTCGGGACTAGCGCGTACAATGAGCAGTTCTTC. Encoded protein: CASSLGTSAYNEQFF.

The CDR3 DNA follows: TGTGCCAGCAGTGAACGGGCCACCATGAACACTGAAGCTTTCTTT. Translation: CASSERATMNTEAFF. V and J are TRBV6-1 and TRBJ1-1; D is unclear. The CDR3 runs 15 residues. Germline V gene data show CDR1 as MNHNS and CDR2 as SASEGT. The V gene lost 2 bases and the J gene lost 0 bases, with 10 bases spanning the gap.

This clonotype came up a few times. The J gene is TRBJ2-3, the V gene TRBV12-3 or TRBV12-4; maybe TRBD1 (6 bases). This CDR3 comprises 14 residues. Deletions cut 6 bases from V and 0 bases from J, with 10 bases between. CDR3: CASSWTVSTDTQYF. In DNA form, the CDR3 reads TGTGCCAGCAGCTGGACAGTTAGCACAGATACGCAGTATTTT.

J is TRBJ1-1 and V is TRBV24-1, with D uncertain. V gave up 5 bases and J gave up 0 bases, with 9 bases separating them. CDR3 length: 14 amino acids. Germline assignment: CDR1 KGHDR and CDR2 SFDVKD. This CDR3 reads CATSGNTMNTEAFF. The CDR3 DNA is TGTGCCACCAGTGGAAATACCATGAACACTGAAGCTTTCTTT.

This clonotype was observed many times. The V call is TRBV6-6, the J call TRBJ1-1; D unclear. V was shortened by 2 bases and J by 1 base, with 8 bases between the two germline ends. This CDR3 region has 14 residues. Germline V CDR1 and CDR2: MNHNY, SVGAGI (reference sequence). CDR3 sequence (DNA): TGTGCCAGCAGTTACGCGCCGGGGAACACTGAAGCTTTCTTT. This translates into CASSYAPGNTEAFF.

This clonotype was recorded many times. This chain connects TRBV27 to TRBJ1-4; D gene unclear. Germline CDR1 and CDR2: MNHEY and SMNVEV (reference sequence). The length of the CDR3 is 15 residues. V lost 4 bases and J 0 bases, leaving 9 bases between the germline ends. Here the CDR3 DNA reads TGTGCCAGCAGTTCAAGTCTCTCAACTAATGAAAAACTGTTTTTT. Its translation: CASSSSLSTNEKLFF.

The rearrangement uses TRBV7-4 and TRBJ1-6; D uncertain. The germline V gene has CDR1 SGHVT and CDR2 SQSDAQ. Trimming took 2 bases from V and 6 from J, leaving 11 bases between them. The CDR3 extends over 15 amino acids. The CDR3, as DNA: TGTGCCAGCAGCTTAAAGGAGGGCATTAATTCACCCCTCCACTTT. It specifies CASSLKEGINSPLHF.

This clonotype was picked up a small number of times. The genes are TRBV4-1 and TRBJ1-5, with 9 bases lining up with TRBD1. CDR1 MGHRA and CDR2 YSYEKL come from the germline V gene. This CDR3 comprises 14 residues. V dropped 3 bases and J dropped 6; count of bases not matched to a gene: 3. The CDR3 reads CASSHMTGGQPQHF. The CDR3 coding sequence is TGCGCCAGCAGCCACATGACAGGGGGTCAGCCCCAGCATTTT.

This clonotype was seen only a few times. This chain joins TRBV4-2 and TRBJ1-2; a possible D gene is TRBD1 (6 bases). Trimming left V 1 base short and J 4 bases short, with 16 bases between. The CDR3 spans 16 residues. Per the germline V gene, CDR1 is LGHNA and CDR2 is YNFKEQ. CDR3 in amino acids: CASSQASEGEGYGYTF. CDR3 sequence (DNA): TGTGCCAGCAGCCAAGCGTCCGAGGGGGAGGGCTATGGCTACACCTTC.

The chain carries TRBV7-2 and TRBJ2-5; TRBD2 aligns across 7 bases. Germline trimming cut 1 base from V and 4 bases from J; bases unmatched to any gene: 3. The germline gives CDR1 SGHTA, CDR2 FQGNSA. This CDR3 comprises 14 residues. The CDR3 DNA is TGTGCCAGCAGCTTAGGTCTAGCGGTAGAGACCCAGTACTTC. Encoded protein: CASSLGLAVETQYF.

CDR3 coding DNA: TGTGCCAGCAGCTTGGCTAGCTCAGGCTGGAATGAGCAGTTCTTC. Translated, it gives CASSLASSGWNEQFF. This chain uses TRBV5-6 with TRBJ2-1; possibly TRBD2 for D (5 bases). CDR1 is SGHDT, CDR2 YYEEEE, per germline. This CDR3 region has 15 residues. The V and J ends lost 0 bases and 7 bases respectively, with 14 bases between them.

This clonotype came up many times. This chain joins TRBV25-1 and TRBJ2-5; D is perhaps TRBD1 (5 bases). V lost 0 bases to trimming and J lost 0 bases, with 5 bases between them. CDR1 is MGHDK and CDR2 is SYGVNS in the germline V gene. This CDR3 spans 14 amino acids. This CDR3 is CASSEYRDQETQYF. CDR3 DNA: TGTGCCAGCAGTGAATACAGGGACCAAGAGACCCAGTACTTC.

The gene calls are TRBV4-3 and TRBJ1-1; a weak D match, TRBD1 (5 bases). The V gene lost 3 bases and the J gene lost 3 bases, with 11 bases spanning the gap. Germline CDR1 is LGHNA and CDR2 is YSLEER. CDR3 size: 14 residues. The CDR3 spells CASSQGPGYTEAFF. CDR3 sequence (DNA): TGCGCCAGCAGCCAGGGACCGGGGTACACTGAAGCTTTCTTT.

The V gene is TRBV6-1, the J gene TRBJ1-4; D is uncertain. The CDR3 totals 12 residues. Per germline, CDR1 MNHNS and CDR2 SASEGT. The V end was cut by 6 bases, the J end by 4 bases, with 6 bases between. CDR3 sequence reads: CASSSSNEKLFF. DNA of the CDR3: TGTGCCAGCAGCAGTAGTAATGAAAAACTGTTTTTT.

This clonotype was observed many times. The V call is TRBV10-1, the J call TRBJ2-6; 7 bases align to TRBD1. Germline V gene lookup returns CDR1 WNHNN and CDR2 SYGVQD (reference sequence). J gave up 3 bases and V 0 bases, and 2 bases lay outside the gene matches. The CDR3 has 16 residues. The CDR3 is CASSESDRVGANVLTF. CDR3 nucleotide sequence: TGCGCCAGCAGTGAGTCCGACAGGGTTGGGGCCAACGTCCTGACTTTC.

This chain joins TRBV7-2 and TRBJ2-7, with unresolved D. This CDR3 has 11 residues. In germline, CDR1 is SGHTA, CDR2 FQGNSA. The V end lost 3 bases, the J end lost 3 bases, and 3 bases lay between the germline ends. CDR3 protein: CASSFDYEQYF. The CDR3 bases are TGTGCCAGCAGCTTTGACTACGAGCAGTACTTC.

The chain is built from TRBV6-2 or TRBV6-3 and TRBJ1-1, with D maybe TRBD1 (6 bases). Trimming removed 5 bases at V and 5 bases at J, with 21 bases between. The CDR3 has 16 residues. Per germline, CDR1 MNHEY and CDR2 SVGEGT. For the CDR3, the DNA is TGTGCCAGCAGTACCCCGCCCGGGGGCGGCGAGACTGAAGCTTTCTTT. It is translated as CASSTPPGGGETEAFF.

This clonotype was found many times. The chain joins TRBV7-2 to TRBJ1-5; D unresolved. Germline V gives CDR1 SGHTA, CDR2 FQGNSA. V gave up 5 bases and J gave up 7 bases, with 12 bases separating them. This CDR3 has 13 amino acids. CDR3 in DNA: TGTGCCAGCAGCGCCACCCAGGAGCAGCCCCAGCATTTT. This gives the protein CASSATQEQPQHF.

This clonotype was recorded at least ten times. The V and J genes are TRBV7-2 and TRBJ2-3, with 9 bases lining up with TRBD2. The CDR3 is 16 amino acids. The trim removed 2 bases at V and 5 bases at J, leaving 8 bases unmatched. Germline CDR1 is SGHTA and CDR2 is FQGNSA. DNA for the CDR3: TGTGCCAGCAGCTTAATCGAGCGGGGGGCGGGAGATACGCAGTATTTT. Amino acids: CASSLIERGAGDTQYF.

This chain links TRBV5-6 with TRBJ1-5; D unclear. V was shortened by 3 bases and J by 5 bases, with 15 bases between the two germline ends. Germline V gene data show CDR1 as SGHDT and CDR2 as YYEEEE. The CDR3 length is 15 residues. CDR3 residues: CASSSRTGYDQPQHF. The CDR3, as DNA: TGTGCCAGCAGCTCAAGGACGGGTTACGATCAGCCCCAGCATTTT.

This clonotype was seen many times. A read error may account for a junction end that differs from germline. This chain connects TRBV6-1 to TRBJ1-2; D gene unclear. The CDR3 sequence is 10 residues long. Germline V CDR1 and CDR2: MNHNS, SASEGT. The CDR3 bases are TGTGCCAGCAGCACGGATGGCTGCACCTTC. The encoded protein is CASSTDGCTF.

This rearrangement joins TRBV5-5 to TRBJ1-1, with no clear D. The CDR3 spans 15 residues. The V gene's germline CDR1 is SGHKS and CDR2 YYEKEE (reference sequence). Trimming shortened V by 2 bases and J by 0 bases, and 11 bases separated the two germline ends. The CDR3 spells CASSLAGPMNTEAFF. The CDR3 coding sequence is TGTGCCAGCAGCTTAGCCGGGCCCATGAACACTGAAGCTTTCTTT.

This clonotype was detected only a few times. The J gene is TRBJ2-5, the V gene TRBV12-3 or TRBV12-4, with TRBD1 as a possible D gene (5 bases). The CDR3 loop spans 15 amino acids. Trimming stripped 2 bases from V and 5 bases from J, with 15 bases between. The CDR3 coding sequence is TGTGCCAGCAGTTTAAAACTGCGCAGGGTGGAGACCCAGTACTTC. It codes for CASSLKLRRVETQYF.

V usage is TRBV6-2 or TRBV6-3 and J usage is TRBJ2-3, with D possibly TRBD2 on 5 matching bases. The CDR3 extends over 13 amino acids. Per germline, CDR1 MNHEY and CDR2 SVGEGT. V gave up 4 bases and J gave up 6 bases, with 11 bases separating them. This CDR3 reads CASSSLQRDTQYF. CDR3 DNA: TGTGCCAGCAGTTCCCTCCAGCGGGATACGCAGTATTTT.

This clonotype has a handful of counts. The J gene is TRBJ2-5, the V gene TRBV13; D uncertain. The V gene's germline CDR1 is PRHDT and CDR2 FYEKMQ (reference sequence). The CDR3 is 13 amino acids. Trimming took off 4 bases at V and 0 bases at J, with 6 bases between the two ends. Here the CDR3 reads CASSSANQETQYF. The CDR3 DNA is TGTGCCAGCAGCTCAGCTAACCAAGAGACCCAGTACTTC.

The gene calls are TRBV7-2 and TRBJ1-2; tentative D call: TRBD1 (6 bases). Trimming stripped 2 bases from V and 0 bases from J, with 19 bases between. The CDR3 extends over 18 amino acids. Germline-derived CDR1 and CDR2 are SGHTA and FQGNSA. In DNA, the CDR3 is TGTGCCAGCAGCTTAAGGACAGTAGTTCCCGCCGCTAACTATGGCTACACCTTC. It codes for CASSLRTVVPAANYGYTF. Together with reference TRBV7-2 and TRBJ1-2, the CDR3 gives the full variable domain: GAGVSQSPSNKVTEKGKDVELRCDPISGHTALYWYRQSLGQGLEFLIYFQGNSAPDKSGLPSDRFSAERTGGSVSTLTIQRTQQEDSAVYLCASSLRTVVPAANYGYTFGSGTRLTVV.

The chain is built from TRBV7-2 and TRBJ1-2, with D possibly matching TRBD1 (6 bases). Deletions cut 0 bases from V and 2 bases from J, with 10 bases between. CDR1 SGHTA and CDR2 FQGNSA come from the germline V gene. The CDR3 runs 15 residues. CDR3 in amino acids: CASSLAGGANYGYTF. CDR3 nucleotide sequence: TGTGCCAGCAGCTTAGCTGGGGGGGCCAACTATGGCTACACCTTC.

This clonotype was recorded a few times. This chain links TRBV12-3 or TRBV12-4 with TRBJ2-3; weak D call: TRBD1 (6 bases). This CDR3 has 14 amino acids. V was pared by 7 bases and J by 2 bases, with 13 bases between. The CDR3 is CASTWGTITDTQYF. The CDR3 DNA reads as TGTGCCAGCACCTGGGGGACAATCACAGATACGCAGTATTTT.